The rows below give T cell receptor beta chains drawn from one sample of a study of cytomegalovirus exposure and HLA in healthy donors. Sequenced by immunoSEQ multiplex PCR; TCRdb stores in-frame clones only, minus some. This sample has about 140,000 clones, with 60% to 75% found just once. Sequenced material: PBMCs. The source of these receptors is a human donor in good health. Each CDR3 is given with its conserved first and last residue. The order of the fields is J gene, V gene, CDR3 protein.

J gene: TRBJ2-2; V gene: TRBV9; CDR3 protein: CASSVYNGRDGELFF
J gene: TRBJ2-3; V gene: TRBV6-4; CDR3 protein: CASPGYKREEVLINTQYF
J gene: TRBJ1-1; V gene: TRBV5-1; CDR3 protein: CASSRDSYTEAFF
J gene: TRBJ2-3; V gene: TRBV11-3; CDR3 protein: CASRRSGGTQYF
J gene: TRBJ2-2; V gene: TRBV5-6; CDR3 protein: CASSLRGHHTGELFF
J gene: TRBJ2-1; V gene: TRBV5-4; CDR3 protein: CASSLLAGGSYNEQFF
J gene: TRBJ2-7; V gene: TRBV7-3; CDR3 protein: CASSYRQGAAYEQYF
J gene: TRBJ2-2; V gene: TRBV6-4; CDR3 protein: CASSRGGVGGDRELFF
J gene: TRBJ1-1; V gene: TRBV7-2; CDR3 protein: CASSLMQVGTEAFF
J gene: TRBJ1-5; V gene: TRBV6-6; CDR3 protein: CASSRTEGQPQHF
J gene: TRBJ1-3; V gene: TRBV9; CDR3 protein: CASSVDGNSGNTIYF
J gene: TRBJ2-3; V gene: TRBV19; CDR3 protein: CASSTDRLSGDTQYF
J gene: TRBJ2-2; V gene: TRBV4-1; CDR3 protein: CASSTAGTPNTGELFF
J gene: TRBJ2-1; V gene: TRBV6-1; CDR3 protein: CASSENKGLAYNEQFF
J gene: TRBJ2-5; V gene: TRBV6-5; CDR3 protein: CASSSQEPQETQYF
J gene: TRBJ2-7; V gene: TRBV15; CDR3 protein: CATSRDPQRDQYF
J gene: TRBJ1-5; V gene: TRBV7-8; CDR3 protein: CASSLRQAPGPQHF
J gene: TRBJ2-3; V gene: TRBV13; CDR3 protein: CASSTSGRGTDTQYF
J gene: TRBJ2-3; V gene: TRBV28; CDR3 protein: CASSTSGSGTDTQYF
J gene: TRBJ2-4; V gene: TRBV5-1; CDR3 protein: CAREERSYF
J gene: TRBJ2-7; V gene: TRBV27; CDR3 protein: CASSSDYEQYF
J gene: TRBJ2-7; V gene: TRBV18; CDR3 protein: CASSPGEGYEQYF
J gene: TRBJ1-2; V gene: TRBV9; CDR3 protein: CASSVAVDYGYTF
J gene: TRBJ2-7; V gene: TRBV28; CDR3 protein: CASSPGQGSGEQYF
J gene: TRBJ2-1; V gene: TRBV7-2; CDR3 protein: CASGFGGPNNEQFF
J gene: TRBJ2-7; V gene: TRBV27; CDR3 protein: CASSSQEGYSYEQYF
J gene: TRBJ2-2; V gene: TRBV7-2; CDR3 protein: CASSPVTSTGELFF
J gene: TRBJ2-1; V gene: TRBV6-5; CDR3 protein: CASRVDRGDNEQFF